A selection of T cell receptor beta chains follows, all from one sample in a study of blood T cell repertoires in COVID-19. The assay was immunoSEQ multiplex PCR, and TCRdb's table has in-frame clones only and misses some. Seen here are some 89,000 clones, just over 90% observed once, and the top ten hold 1.7%. The specimen sequenced was peripheral blood. The receptors were gathered from a man aged 55 to 70 with acute or convalescent COVID-19. The CDR3 runs from the conserved cysteine through the conserved F or W. The D gene is left open where the match is weak. Clone sizes are given selectively: once, few, many, or a class where the clone is expanded.

cdr3_nt	cdr3_aa	d_call	cdr3_length	v_call	clone_size	j_call
TGTGCCAGCAGCCCCTGGAGTTACTCTGGAAACACCATATATTTT	CASSPWSYSGNTIYF	.	15	TRBV7-9	.	TRBJ1-3
TGCGCCAGCAGTGGGACGGGGGGGGCTGAAGCTTTCTTT	CASSGTGGAEAFF	.	13	TRBV10-1	.	TRBJ1-1
TGTGCCAGCAGCTTCGGGGCTAGCGGGGGGAGGAATGAGCAGTTCTTC	CASSFGASGGRNEQFF	TRBD2	16	TRBV5-6	.	TRBJ2-1
TGTGCCAGCAGAACAACCGGGACAGCCTATGGCTACACCTTC	CASRTTGTAYGYTF	TRBD1	14	TRBV6-5	few	TRBJ1-2
TGTGCCAGCGGTCAGTTAGGGGTCAGGGTGACTGGAAACACCATATATTTT	CASGQLGVRVTGNTIYF	.	17	TRBV6-6	.	TRBJ1-3
TGTGCCAGCAGGCGGGACAGGGCTGGAAACACCATATATTTT	CASRRDRAGNTIYF	TRBD1	14	TRBV6-5	once	TRBJ1-3
TGTGCCTGGAGTGTACGAGGGACAATTTTTATAATTTCACCCCTCCACTTT	CAWSVRGTIFIISPLHF	.	17	TRBV30	.	TRBJ1-6
TGTGCCAGCAGCCGGCACAGTGAATACTATGGCTACACCTTC	CASSRHSEYYGYTF	.	14	TRBV3-1/TRBV3-2	.	TRBJ1-2
TGTGCCAGCAGTTTGCCAGATTCACCCCTCCACTTT	CASSLPDSPLHF	.	12	TRBV12-3/TRBV12-4	.	TRBJ1-6
TGTGCCAGCAGCTTCGAGGGACAGATGAACACTGAAGCTTTCTTT	CASSFEGQMNTEAFF	TRBD1	15	TRBV7-9	.	TRBJ1-1
TGTGCCAGCAGTGTTGGAGGAACTACCGGGGAGCTGTTTTTT	CASSVGGTTGELFF	.	14	TRBV27	.	TRBJ2-2
TGTGCCACCCGGGGTATCGAGGCATCGTCGAGGCCTATCTTCGGTGATAATTCACCCCTCCACTTT	CATRGIEASSRPIFGDNSPLHF	.	22	TRBV24-1	.	TRBJ1-6
TGCAGCGTTTCGGGGATTTCCTACAATGAGCAGTTCTTC	CSVSGISYNEQFF	.	13	TRBV29-1	.	TRBJ2-1
TGTGCCAGCAGCCAAGATACAGGAAGCTCCTACGAGCAGTACTTC	CASSQDTGSSYEQYF	.	15	TRBV3-1/TRBV3-2	.	TRBJ2-7
TGCAGTGCTAGGTCGGGGGAGACCCAGTACTTC	CSARSGETQYF	.	11	TRBV20-1	.	TRBJ2-5
TGTGCCTCCCGACAGGGGGACACTGAAGCTTTCTTT	CASRQGDTEAFF	TRBD1	12	TRBV6-6	.	TRBJ1-1
TGCGCCAGCAGCCCCGGACAGGGGGCATGGACTGAAGCTTTCTTT	CASSPGQGAWTEAFF	TRBD1	15	TRBV5-1	.	TRBJ1-1
TGTGCCAGCAGCCATCTTCAGCGCACCGGGGAGCTGTTTTTT	CASSHLQRTGELFF	.	14	TRBV4-2	.	TRBJ2-2
TGTGCCATCGCCGACAGGGCGGTATCTGGAAACACCATATATTTT	CAIADRAVSGNTIYF	TRBD1	15	TRBV10-3	.	TRBJ1-3
TGCGCCAGCAGTGAGCTAAGACACAATCAGCCCCAGCATTTT	CASSELRHNQPQHF	.	14	TRBV10-2	.	TRBJ1-5
TGTGCCAGCAGCTTGGGAGCGGAAGAGACCCAGTACTTC	CASSLGAEETQYF	.	13	TRBV7-7	once	TRBJ2-5
TGTGCCTGGAGTCTGGACAGGGCACCTACATCTAACTATGGCTACACCTTC	CAWSLDRAPTSNYGYTF	TRBD1	17	TRBV30	.	TRBJ1-2
TGTGCCAGCAGGGAAACAGGGAGGGATGGCTACACCTTC	CASRETGRDGYTF	.	13	TRBV12-3/TRBV12-4	.	TRBJ1-2
TGTGCCAGCAGCGGGGGACGTAGCGGCCAGCGCTATGGCTACACCTTC	CASSGGRSGQRYGYTF	.	16	TRBV7-9	.	TRBJ1-2
TGTGCCAGCAGTTACTCAGAGCGCGGGGCTTATGAAGCTTTCTTT	CASSYSERGAYEAFF	.	15	TRBV6-5	.	TRBJ1-1
TGTGCCAGCAGCCAAGATACCGGGATCGGTGGCTACACCTTC	CASSQDTGIGGYTF	.	14	TRBV4-2	.	TRBJ1-2
TGTGCCATCGGTCAGACAGGACGGAACACTGAAGCTTTCTTT	CAIGQTGRNTEAFF	.	14	TRBV10-3	.	TRBJ1-1
TGTGCCAGCAGCTTCCTAGCGGGTACTACAGATACGCAGTATTTT	CASSFLAGTTDTQYF	TRBD2	15	TRBV7-9	.	TRBJ2-3
TGTGCCAGCCGACAGGGCGCGAACACTGAAGCTTTCTTT	CASRQGANTEAFF	TRBD1	13	TRBV2	.	TRBJ1-1
TGCGCCAGCAGCTTGGGGAGCGTTACCTACAATGAGCAGTTCTTC	CASSLGSVTYNEQFF	.	15	TRBV5-1	.	TRBJ2-1
TGTGCCAGCTCACCAACCGGGACAGGGTTAATTGGCTACACCTTC	CASSPTGTGLIGYTF	TRBD1	15	TRBV18	.	TRBJ1-2
TGTGCCAGCAGGTTGGGACAGGGCAATTCCTATGGCTACACCTTC	CASRLGQGNSYGYTF	TRBD1	15	TRBV9	.	TRBJ1-2
TGTGCCAGCTCGCCCACTACCGGAACCGGCGCCCCCTACACCTTC	CASSPTTGTGAPYTF	.	15	TRBV18	.	TRBJ1-2
TGTGCCAGCAGCTTATTGGAGGGGACGGTATATGGGCAGTACTTC	CASSLLEGTVYGQYF	.	15	TRBV7-8	.	TRBJ2-7
TGTGCCAGCAGCCAGCCGCCGAACGGGAAACTGTTTTTT	CASSQPPNGKLFF	.	13	TRBV14	.	TRBJ1-4
TGCAGTGCTAGTATTGGCAGGCTAGCCAAAAACATTCAGTACTTC	CSASIGRLAKNIQYF	.	15	TRBV20-1	once	TRBJ2-4
TGTGCCAGCAGCCAAGTTTCCGGGGGCTATAATTCACCCCTCCACTTT	CASSQVSGGYNSPLHF	.	16	TRBV14	.	TRBJ1-6